This entry lists 27 T cell receptor beta chains sequenced from one sample in a study of T cell responses to AZD1222 COVID-19 vaccine. Profiled with immunoSEQ multiplex PCR; TCRdb holds only in-frame clones, not every one. Among 95,000 to 100,000 clones listed, about nine tenths were seen once. The source was peripheral blood, collected 28 days after the second AZD1222 dose. These receptors were collected from an adult who received the AZD1222 COVID-19 vaccine.

This clone was counted a few times. The CDR3 here is CASSPYAGPQHF. The CDR3 DNA reads as TGTGCCAGCAGCCCCTACGCCGGGCCCCAGCATTTT. The chain joins TRBV11-2 to TRBJ1-5, with D unresolved. Germline V CDR1 and CDR2: SGHAT, FQNNGV. The CDR3 runs to 12 residues. Trimming stripped 5 bases from V and 9 bases from J, with 11 bases between.

The chain links TRBV10-3 to TRBJ2-1, with 12 bases identical to TRBD2. This CDR3 has 16 residues. Germline CDR1 ENHRY, CDR2 SYGVKD. Germline trimming cut 11 bases from V and 7 bases from J; bases unmatched to any gene: 15. CDR3 nucleotide sequence: TGTGCCGTATATTGGGGCGGGACTAGCGGGCGGAATGAGCAGTTCTTC. Its protein product is CAVYWGGTSGRNEQFF.

The CDR3 here is CSVGPLAGAYNEQFF. The CDR3 DNA sequence: TGCAGCGTTGGGCCCCTAGCGGGGGCCTACAATGAGCAGTTCTTC. The chain recombines TRBV29-1 with TRBJ2-1, with TRBD2 identical over 10 bases. Germline loops: CDR1 SQVTM, CDR2 ANQGSEA. The CDR3 covers 15 residues. The V segment lost 4 bases and the J segment 2 bases; nucleotides outside the gene matches: 5.

The gene calls are TRBV10-3 and TRBJ2-7; no clear D gene. Between the trimmed V and J ends, which lost 3 bases and 3 bases, there was a span of 3 bases. Germline assignment: CDR1 ENHRY and CDR2 SYGVKD. The CDR3 covers 11 residues. Here the CDR3 reads CAISDYYEQYF. The CDR3 nucleotides are TGTGCCATCAGTGATTACTACGAGCAGTACTTC.

This clone was found once. This rearrangement joins TRBV7-9 to TRBJ2-7; D is unclear. The germline V gene has CDR1 SEHNR and CDR2 FQNEAQ (reference sequence). Trimming removed 3 bases from V and 3 bases from J, with 15 bases in between. The CDR3 length is 15 residues. In DNA form, the CDR3 reads TGTGCCAGCAGCTTTAGAGGCGTCAGTGGCTACGAGCAGTACTTC. Translation gives CASSFRGVSGYEQYF.

The chain employs TRBV6-5 and TRBJ1-6, with a tentative D call TRBD1 (5 bases). CDR1 and CDR2 from the germline V gene are MNHEY and SVGAGI. This CDR3 is 12 amino acids long. V lost 8 bases to trimming and J lost 10 bases, with 12 bases between them. The CDR3 loop reads CASYDSNSPLHF. DNA of the CDR3: TGTGCCAGCTACGACAGTAACTCACCCCTCCACTTT.

The chain couples TRBV5-4 to TRBJ1-6, with 9 bases fitting TRBD1. The J segment lost 5 bases and the V segment lost 4 bases, leaving 10 bases of the junction unmatched. This CDR3 region has 17 residues. The germline CDR1 and CDR2 sequences are SGHNT and YYREEE (reference sequence). The CDR3 loop is CASSPGTGNVHNSPLHF. CDR3 DNA: TGTGCCAGCAGCCCTGGGACAGGGAACGTCCATAATTCACCCCTCCACTTT.

The chain joins TRBV7-9 to TRBJ1-1; possible D gene TRBD1, 6 bases. CDR1 SEHNR and CDR2 FQNEAQ come from the germline V gene (reference sequence). The length of the CDR3 is 14 residues. The V end lost 5 bases, the J end lost 1 base, and 11 bases lay between the germline ends. As DNA, the CDR3 is TGTGCCAGCAGCCCCAGGGACAAGAACACTGAAGCTTTCTTT. As protein: CASSPRDKNTEAFF. The whole variable domain, filled in from reference TRBV7-9 and TRBJ1-1, reads DTGVSQNPRHKITKRGQNVTFRCDPISEHNRLYWYRQTLGQGPEFLTYFQNEAQLEKSRLLSDRFSAERPKGSFSTLEIQRTEQGDSAMYLCASSPRDKNTEAFFGQGTRLTVV.

The chain uses TRBV18 and TRBJ2-2; no clear D gene. Trimming cost V 3 bases and J 4 bases, with 3 bases left between them. In germline, CDR1 is KGHSH, CDR2 LQKENI. The CDR3 covers 12 residues. The CDR3 region is CASSPRTGELFF. The DNA of the CDR3 is TGTGCCAGCTCACCTCGCACCGGGGAGCTGTTTTTT. Supplemented by reference TRBV18 and TRBJ2-2, the full variable domain reads NAGVMQNPRHLVRRRGQEARLRCSPMKGHSHVYWYRQLPEEGLKFMVYLQKENIIDESGMPKERFSAEFPKEGPSILRIQQVVRGDSAAYFCASSPRTGELFFGEGSRLTVL.

The rearrangement uses TRBV7-9 and TRBJ2-7; 10 nucleotides agree with TRBD1. Trimming removed 5 bases from V and 6 bases from J; junction bases left unmatched: 10. In germline, CDR1 is SEHNR, CDR2 FQNEAQ (reference sequence). The CDR3 totals 15 residues. DNA for the CDR3: TGTGCCAGCAGCGAAACCGGGACAGGGGAAGGCGAGCAGTACTTC. Amino acid sequence: CASSETGTGEGEQYF.

V usage is TRBV5-6 and J usage is TRBJ1-3; tentative D call: TRBD1 (5 bases). The germline V gene encodes CDR1 SGHDT and CDR2 YYEEEE. CDR3 length equals 14 residues. V lost 1 base and J 2 bases, leaving 7 bases between the germline ends. This CDR3 is CASSLSGAGNTIYF. CDR3 DNA: TGTGCCAGCAGCTTGTCGGGGGCTGGAAACACCATATATTTT.

The chain uses TRBV3-1 (or the pseudogene TRBV3-2) and TRBJ1-6; TRBD1 agrees at 7 bases. The V gene's germline CDR1 is LGHDT and CDR2 YNNKEL (reference sequence). The CDR3 is 15 residues long. The junction had 5 bases not matched to a gene; V was cut back by 1 base and J by 8 bases. CDR3 bases: TGTGCCAGCAGCCAAGGGATCAGGGGGGATTCACCCCTCCACTTT. It translates to CASSQGIRGDSPLHF.

J is TRBJ2-3 and V is TRBV7-3; 13 bases line up with TRBD2. This CDR3 has 19 amino acids. V gave up 5 bases and J gave up 1 base; unmatched junction bases: 12. The V gene's germline CDR1 is SGHTA and CDR2 FQGTGA. The CDR3 here is CASSPGLAGVVWGTDTQYF. The CDR3 coding sequence is TGTGCCAGCAGCCCCGGACTAGCGGGAGTTGTTTGGGGCACAGATACGCAGTATTTT.

The rearrangement links TRBV4-2 to TRBJ1-5; possibly TRBD1 for D (6 bases). V was shortened by 4 bases and J by 2 bases, with 27 bases between the two germline ends. In germline, CDR1 is LGHNA, CDR2 YNFKEQ. The CDR3 has 20 amino acids. For the CDR3, the DNA is TGTGCCAGCAGCCCAAGATTAATCCTGGAACAGGGCCGGGGCAATCAGCCCCAGCATTTT. Its translation: CASSPRLILEQGRGNQPQHF.

The chain carries TRBV28 and TRBJ2-7; the match to TRBD2 covers 7 bases. V gave up 6 bases and J gave up 7 bases; unmatched junction bases: 18. Germline V gene lookup returns CDR1 MDHEN and CDR2 SYDVKM. The CDR3 sequence is 16 residues long. The CDR3 protein is CASSFSTSSGTGEQYF. CDR3 DNA sequence: TGTGCCAGCAGCTTTTCTACTTCTAGCGGTACGGGGGAGCAGTACTTC. Combining the CDR3 with reference TRBV28 and TRBJ2-7 gives the whole variable domain DVKVTQSSRYLVKRTGEKVFLECVQDMDHENMFWYRQDPGLGLRLIYFSYDVKMKEKGDIPEGYSVSREKKERFSLILESASTNQTSMYLCASSFSTSSGTGEQYFGPGTRLTVT.

This chain joins TRBV7-9 and TRBJ1-1; D is unresolved. V dropped 3 bases and J dropped 4 bases, with 3 bases sitting between them. CDR1 SEHNR and CDR2 FQNEAQ come from the germline V gene (reference sequence). The CDR3 is made up of 11 amino acids. For the CDR3, the DNA is TGTGCCAGCAGCTTTACCACTGAAGCTTTCTTT. This translates into CASSFTTEAFF.

The chain couples TRBV6-5 to TRBJ1-2; perhaps TRBD1 as D (6 bases). This CDR3 has 13 amino acids. V dropped 2 bases and J dropped 4 bases, with 8 bases sitting between them. CDR1 MNHEY and CDR2 SVGAGI come from the germline V gene. The CDR3 here is CASSYGRGYGYTF. In nucleotides, the CDR3 is TGTGCCAGCAGTTACGGCAGGGGCTATGGCTACACCTTC.

This clone showed up just once. The CDR3: CASSRGASGSQEQFF. CDR3 coding DNA: TGCGCCAGCAGTCGCGGCGCTAGCGGGAGCCAAGAGCAGTTCTTC. The rearrangement links TRBV23-1 to TRBJ2-1; 10 bases agree with TRBD2. TRBV23-1 has ORF status, its function being uncertain. J was trimmed by 10 bases and V by 4 bases; bases with no gene match: 10. CDR3 length: 15 residues.

The J gene is TRBJ2-1, the V gene TRBV30; possible D gene TRBD2, 6 bases. CDR1 is GTSNPN, CDR2 SVGIG, per germline (reference sequence). V shed 8 bases and J shed 6 bases, with 11 bases lying between them. This CDR3 has 11 residues. CDR3 sequence: CARGTGNEQFF. The CDR3 DNA sequence: TGTGCCAGAGGGACTGGCAATGAGCAGTTCTTC. Based on the CDR3 plus reference TRBV30 and TRBJ2-1, the full variable domain is SQTIHQWPATLVQPVGSPLSLECTVEGTSNPNLYWYRQAAGRGLQLLFYSVGIGQISSEVPQNLSASRPQDRQFILSSKKLLLSDSGFYLCARGTGNEQFFGPGTRLTVL.

The chain carries TRBV11-2 and TRBJ2-2, with D perhaps TRBD1 (6 bases). Trimming took 5 bases from V and 0 from J, leaving 10 bases between them. This CDR3 region has 15 residues. Germline-derived CDR1 and CDR2 are SGHAT and FQNNGV. Here the CDR3 DNA reads TGTGCCAGCAGCCTTGGGACAACGAACACCGGGGAGCTGTTTTTT. Protein sequence: CASSLGTTNTGELFF.

The V and J genes are TRBV28 and TRBJ1-5; D is unresolved. Trimming removed 3 bases at V and 6 bases at J, with 12 bases between. This CDR3 spans 14 amino acids. Germline CDR1 is MDHEN and CDR2 is SYDVKM. In nucleotides, the CDR3 is TGTGCCAGCAGTTTTAAGTTTGCGCGTCAGCCCCAGCATTTT. Translating gives CASSFKFARQPQHF.

V usage is TRBV5-4 and J usage is TRBJ2-7; perhaps D is TRBD1 or TRBD2 (5 bases each). Germline loops: CDR1 SGHNT, CDR2 YYREEE (reference sequence). Trimming left V 4 bases short and J 0 bases short, with 14 bases between. The CDR3 consists of 15 residues. The CDR3 region is CASSTWDGSSYEQYF. The CDR3 DNA reads TGTGCCAGCAGCACCTGGGACGGTAGCTCCTACGAGCAGTACTTC.

The chain combines TRBV28 with TRBJ1-6; D call uncertain. With 5 bases removed from V and 3 bases from J, the gap between germline ends came to 11 bases. The CDR3 length is 15 residues. Germline-derived CDR1 and CDR2 are MDHEN and SYDVKM. CDR3 nucleotide sequence: TGTGCCAGCAGTCCCGGGGAGGGCTATAATTCACCCCTCCACTTT. It translates to CASSPGEGYNSPLHF.

This sequence joins TRBV2 and TRBJ2-7; 7 bases map to TRBD2. Per the germline V gene, CDR1 is SNHLY and CDR2 is FYNNEI. This CDR3 has 14 residues. V shed 6 bases, J shed 0 bases, and the junction held 5 bases outside the gene matches. CDR3 in DNA: TGTGCCAGCAGAGCGGGGTCTAACTCCTACGAGCAGTACTTC. It specifies CASRAGSNSYEQYF.

This clone was detected only once. The V and J genes are TRBV28 and TRBJ2-7; D ambiguous. Trimming removed 3 bases from V and 3 bases from J, with 9 bases in between. This CDR3 has 13 residues. CDR1 is MDHEN and CDR2 is SYDVKM in the germline V gene. Written as DNA, the CDR3 is TGTGCCAGCAGTTTTCTACAGAGCTACGAGCAGTACTTC. Amino acids: CASSFLQSYEQYF.

The chain combines TRBV9 with TRBJ1-1; no clear D gene. Germline lookup yields CDR1 SGDLS and CDR2 YYNGEE. The CDR3 totals 13 residues. Trimming removed 6 bases from V and 2 bases from J, with 11 bases in between. The CDR3 DNA reads as TGTGCCAGCAACTGGGCGGGAAACACTGAAGCTTTCTTT. This gives the protein CASNWAGNTEAFF.

The chain has TRBV3-1 (or the pseudogene TRBV3-2) and TRBJ2-5, with 8 bases lining up with TRBD1. Trimming removed 3 bases from V and 4 bases from J; junction bases left unmatched: 7. This CDR3 spans 15 amino acids. Germline V gene lookup returns CDR1 LGHDT and CDR2 YNNKEL (reference sequence). CDR3 region: CASSHLTGAGETQYF. CDR3 in DNA: TGTGCCAGCAGCCACTTGACAGGGGCTGGAGAGACCCAGTACTTC.